The 4 T cell receptor beta chains listed next were all sequenced from one sample in a study of T cells in tuberculosis. TCRdb keeps only in-frame clones here, not all; method: immunoSEQ multiplex PCR. The data show roughly 45,000 clones, about 95% seen once. Sequencing was carried out using PBMCs. The receptor set was obtained from a donor between 10 and 35 years old with latent tuberculosis or without tuberculosis infection. Some clones in this sample may be carry-over from other donors' samples.

The V call is TRBV28, the J call TRBJ2-7; TRBD1 might be the D (6 bases). This CDR3 has 14 amino acids. Trimming took off 5 bases at V and 0 bases at J, with 11 bases between the two ends. Germline V gene lookup returns CDR1 MDHEN and CDR2 SYDVKM. CDR3 coding DNA: TGTGCCAGCAGTGTCACAGGGAGCTCCTACGAGCAGTACTTC. Translated: CASSVTGSSYEQYF. Complete variable domain (other parts from reference TRBV28 and TRBJ2-7): DVKVTQSSRYLVKRTGEKVFLECVQDMDHENMFWYRQDPGLGLRLIYFSYDVKMKEKGDIPEGYSVSREKKERFSLILESASTNQTSMYLCASSVTGSSYEQYFGPGTRLTVT.

The chain links TRBV15 to TRBJ2-5; D perhaps matches TRBD1 (6 bases). Germline CDR1 is LNHNV and CDR2 is YYDKDF (reference sequence). The CDR3 length is 17 residues. V gave up 5 bases and J gave up 0 bases, with 19 bases separating them. CDR3 residues: CATSEDRDISYQETQYF. CDR3 DNA sequence: TGTGCCACCAGCGAGGACCGGGACATTTCATACCAAGAGACCCAGTACTTC.

This chain connects TRBV7-2 to TRBJ1-1; 7 bases are shared with TRBD1. The trim removed 4 bases at V and 7 bases at J, leaving 12 bases unmatched. CDR1 and CDR2 (germline): SGHTA, FQGNSA. This CDR3 has 15 amino acids. CDR3 nucleotide sequence: TGTGCCAGCAGCTATCGGACAGGTCCCATGTTTGAAGCTTTCTTT. Translated, it gives CASSYRTGPMFEAFF.

The genes are TRBV5-4 and TRBJ2-1; tentative D call: TRBD2 (5 bases). Trimming took off 0 bases at V and 7 bases at J, with 11 bases between the two ends. Germline V gene lookup returns CDR1 SGHNT and CDR2 YYREEE (reference sequence). The CDR3 extends over 14 amino acids. This chain's CDR3 is CASSLAGLANEQFF. The DNA of the CDR3 is TGTGCCAGCAGCTTGGCCGGGCTAGCAAATGAGCAGTTCTTC.